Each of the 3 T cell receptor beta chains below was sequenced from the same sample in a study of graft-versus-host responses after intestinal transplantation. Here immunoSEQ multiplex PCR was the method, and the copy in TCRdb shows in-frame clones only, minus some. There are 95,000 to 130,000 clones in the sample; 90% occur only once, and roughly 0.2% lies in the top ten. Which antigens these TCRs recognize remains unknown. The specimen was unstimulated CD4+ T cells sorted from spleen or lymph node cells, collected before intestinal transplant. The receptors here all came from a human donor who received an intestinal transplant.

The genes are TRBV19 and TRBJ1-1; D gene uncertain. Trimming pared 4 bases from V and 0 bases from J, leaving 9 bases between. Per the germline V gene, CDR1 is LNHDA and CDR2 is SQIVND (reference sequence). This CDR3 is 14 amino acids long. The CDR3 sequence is CASSTREMNTEAFF. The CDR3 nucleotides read TGTGCCAGTAGTACTCGGGAGATGAACACTGAAGCTTTCTTT.

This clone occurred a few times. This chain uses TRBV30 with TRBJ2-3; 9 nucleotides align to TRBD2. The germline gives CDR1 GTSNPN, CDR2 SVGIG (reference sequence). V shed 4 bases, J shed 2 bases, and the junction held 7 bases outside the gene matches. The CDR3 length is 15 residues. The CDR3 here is CAWKQSGRFTDTQYF. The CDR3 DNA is TGTGCCTGGAAGCAAAGCGGGAGGTTCACAGATACGCAGTATTTT. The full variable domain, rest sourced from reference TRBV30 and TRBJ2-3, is SQTIHQWPATLVQPVGSPLSLECTVEGTSNPNLYWYRQAAGRGLQLLFYSVGIGQISSEVPQNLSASRPQDRQFILSSKKLLLSDSGFYLCAWKQSGRFTDTQYFGPGTRLTVL.

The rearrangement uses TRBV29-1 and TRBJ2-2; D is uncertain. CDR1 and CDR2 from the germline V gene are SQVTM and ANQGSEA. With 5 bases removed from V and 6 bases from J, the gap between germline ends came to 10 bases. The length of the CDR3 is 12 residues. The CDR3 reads CSVRGIPGELFF. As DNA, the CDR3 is TGCAGCGTTCGCGGAATCCCCGGGGAGCTGTTTTTT.